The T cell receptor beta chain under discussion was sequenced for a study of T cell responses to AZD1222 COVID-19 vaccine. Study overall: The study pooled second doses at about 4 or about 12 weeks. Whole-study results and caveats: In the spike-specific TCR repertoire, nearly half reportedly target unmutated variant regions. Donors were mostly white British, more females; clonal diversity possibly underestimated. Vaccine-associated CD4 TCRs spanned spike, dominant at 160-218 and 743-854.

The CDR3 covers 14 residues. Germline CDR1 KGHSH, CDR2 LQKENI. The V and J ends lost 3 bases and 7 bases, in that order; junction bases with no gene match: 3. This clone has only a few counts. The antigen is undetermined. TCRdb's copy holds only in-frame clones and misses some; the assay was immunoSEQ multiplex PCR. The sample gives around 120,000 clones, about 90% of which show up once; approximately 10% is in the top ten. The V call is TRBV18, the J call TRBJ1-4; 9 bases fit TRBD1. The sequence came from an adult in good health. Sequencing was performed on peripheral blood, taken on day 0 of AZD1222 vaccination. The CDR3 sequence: CASSPGQGFEKLFF. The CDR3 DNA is TGTGCCAGCTCACCGGGACAGGGATTTGAAAAACTGTTTTTT.